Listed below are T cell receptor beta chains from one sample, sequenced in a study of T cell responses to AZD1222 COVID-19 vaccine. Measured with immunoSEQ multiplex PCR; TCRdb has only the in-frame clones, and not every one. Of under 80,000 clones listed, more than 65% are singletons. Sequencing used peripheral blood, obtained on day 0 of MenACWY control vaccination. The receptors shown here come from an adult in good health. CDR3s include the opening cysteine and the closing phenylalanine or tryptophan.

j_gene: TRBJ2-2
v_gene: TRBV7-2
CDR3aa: CASSLRAGELFF

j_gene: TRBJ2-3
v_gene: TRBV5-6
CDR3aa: CASSLLPGVGQDTQYF

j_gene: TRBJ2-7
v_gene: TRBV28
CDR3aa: CASSLTVYYEQYF

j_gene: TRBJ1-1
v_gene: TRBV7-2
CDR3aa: CASSTEGARAEAFF

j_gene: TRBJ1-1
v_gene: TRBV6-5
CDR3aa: CASNNRENTEAFF

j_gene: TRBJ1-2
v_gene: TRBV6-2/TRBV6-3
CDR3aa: CASSTGIRGRKNYGYTF

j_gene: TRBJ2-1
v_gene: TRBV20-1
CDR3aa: CSASGGFNEQFF

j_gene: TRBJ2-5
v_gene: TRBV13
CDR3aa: CASSPGQGETQYF

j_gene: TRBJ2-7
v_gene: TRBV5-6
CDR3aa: CASSILAGASGEQYF

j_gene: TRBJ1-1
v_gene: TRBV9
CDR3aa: CASSPRGIGNTEAFF

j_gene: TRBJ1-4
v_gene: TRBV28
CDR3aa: CASSLLGGSEKLFF

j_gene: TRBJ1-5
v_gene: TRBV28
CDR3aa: CASSGTGRIEPQHF

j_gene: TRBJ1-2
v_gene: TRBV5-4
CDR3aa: CASSFGTAPNYGYTF

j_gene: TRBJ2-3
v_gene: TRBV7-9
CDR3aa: CASSPGLAADTQYF

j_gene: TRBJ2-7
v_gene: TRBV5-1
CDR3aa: CASSFGDRVTVEQYF

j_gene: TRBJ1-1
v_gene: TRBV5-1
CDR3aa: CASSPGTQMNTEAFF

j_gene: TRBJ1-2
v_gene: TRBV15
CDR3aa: CATSRVNRGLNYGYTF

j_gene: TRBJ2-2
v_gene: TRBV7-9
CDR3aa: CASSGGLAGINTGELFF

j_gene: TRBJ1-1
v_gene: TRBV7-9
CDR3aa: CASSSKYSDTEAFF

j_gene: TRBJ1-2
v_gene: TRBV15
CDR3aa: CATSRVRGSYGYTF

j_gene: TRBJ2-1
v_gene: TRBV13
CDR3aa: CASSSPLADNEQFF

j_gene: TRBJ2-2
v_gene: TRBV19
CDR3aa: CASRAGGNTGELFF

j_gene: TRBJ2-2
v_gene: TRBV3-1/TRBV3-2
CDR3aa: CASTDNWGTGELFF

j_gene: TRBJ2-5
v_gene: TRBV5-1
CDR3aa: CASSPDGQETQYF

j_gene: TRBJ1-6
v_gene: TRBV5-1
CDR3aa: CASSPEDRPNSPLHF